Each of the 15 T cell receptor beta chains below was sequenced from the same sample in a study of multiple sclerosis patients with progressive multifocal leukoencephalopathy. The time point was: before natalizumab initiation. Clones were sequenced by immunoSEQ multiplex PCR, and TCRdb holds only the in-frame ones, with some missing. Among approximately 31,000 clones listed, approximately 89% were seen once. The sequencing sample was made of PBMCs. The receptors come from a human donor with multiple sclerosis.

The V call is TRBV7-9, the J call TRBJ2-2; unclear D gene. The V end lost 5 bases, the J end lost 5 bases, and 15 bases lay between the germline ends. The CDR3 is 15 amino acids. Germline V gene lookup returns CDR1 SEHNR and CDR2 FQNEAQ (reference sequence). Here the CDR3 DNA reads TGTGCCAGCAGCCCCCCCCTGGCAACGACCGGGGAGCTGTTTTTT. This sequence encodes CASSPPLATTGELFF.

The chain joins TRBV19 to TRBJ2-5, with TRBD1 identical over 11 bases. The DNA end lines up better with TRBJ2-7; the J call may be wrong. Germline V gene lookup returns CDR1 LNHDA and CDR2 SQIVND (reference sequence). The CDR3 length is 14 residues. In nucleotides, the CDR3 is TGTGCCAGTAGCAAGGACAGGGGGCACTACGAGCAGTACTTC. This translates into CASSKDRGHYEQYF.

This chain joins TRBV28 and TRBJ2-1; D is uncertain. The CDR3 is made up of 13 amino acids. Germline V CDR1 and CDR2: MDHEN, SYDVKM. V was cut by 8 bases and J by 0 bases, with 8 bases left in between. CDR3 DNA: TGTGCCAGCCGGGCGAGCTCCTACAATGAGCAGTTCTTC. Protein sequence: CASRASSYNEQFF. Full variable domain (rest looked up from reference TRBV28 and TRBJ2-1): DVKVTQSSRYLVKRTGEKVFLECVQDMDHENMFWYRQDPGLGLRLIYFSYDVKMKEKGDIPEGYSVSREKKERFSLILESASTNQTSMYLCASRASSYNEQFFGPGTRLTVL.

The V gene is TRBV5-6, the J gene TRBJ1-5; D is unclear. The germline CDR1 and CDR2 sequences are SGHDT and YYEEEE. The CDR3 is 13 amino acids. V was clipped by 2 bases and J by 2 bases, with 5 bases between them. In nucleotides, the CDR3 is TGTGCCAGCAGCTTCGGGGGCAATCAGCCCCAGCATTTT. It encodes CASSFGGNQPQHF.

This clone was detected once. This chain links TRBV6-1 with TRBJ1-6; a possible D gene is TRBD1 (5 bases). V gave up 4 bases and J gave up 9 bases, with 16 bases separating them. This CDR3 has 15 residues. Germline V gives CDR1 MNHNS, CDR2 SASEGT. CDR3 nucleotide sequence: TGTGCCAGCAGTGCCGCAGGACAAGTCTCTTCACCCCTCCACTTT. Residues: CASSAAGQVSSPLHF.

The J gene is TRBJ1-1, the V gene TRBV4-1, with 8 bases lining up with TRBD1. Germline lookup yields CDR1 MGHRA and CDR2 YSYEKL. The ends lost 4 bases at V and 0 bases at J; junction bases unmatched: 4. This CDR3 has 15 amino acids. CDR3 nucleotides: TGCGCCAGCAGCCTCGGACAGGGATTGAACACTGAAGCTTTCTTT. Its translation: CASSLGQGLNTEAFF.

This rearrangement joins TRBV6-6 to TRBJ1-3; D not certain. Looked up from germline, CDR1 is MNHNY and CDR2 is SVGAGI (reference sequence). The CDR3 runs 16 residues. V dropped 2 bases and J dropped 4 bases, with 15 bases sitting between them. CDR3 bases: TGTGCCAGCAGTTACCCAGCCACCAGATCCGGAAACACCATATATTTT. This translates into CASSYPATRSGNTIYF.

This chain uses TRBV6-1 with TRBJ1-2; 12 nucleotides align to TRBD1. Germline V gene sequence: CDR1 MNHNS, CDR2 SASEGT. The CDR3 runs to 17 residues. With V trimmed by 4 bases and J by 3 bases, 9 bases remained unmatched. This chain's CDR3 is CASSGGTGGASYYGYTF. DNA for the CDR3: TGTGCCAGCAGTGGAGGGACAGGGGGCGCTTCCTACTATGGCTACACCTTC.

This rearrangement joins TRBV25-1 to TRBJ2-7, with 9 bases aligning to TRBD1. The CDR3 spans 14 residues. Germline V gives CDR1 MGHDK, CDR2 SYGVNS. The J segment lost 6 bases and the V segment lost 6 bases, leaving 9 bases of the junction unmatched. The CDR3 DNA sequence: TGTGCCAGCAGCCGGACAGGGGAGGGAGGCGAGCAGTACTTC. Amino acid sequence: CASSRTGEGGEQYF.

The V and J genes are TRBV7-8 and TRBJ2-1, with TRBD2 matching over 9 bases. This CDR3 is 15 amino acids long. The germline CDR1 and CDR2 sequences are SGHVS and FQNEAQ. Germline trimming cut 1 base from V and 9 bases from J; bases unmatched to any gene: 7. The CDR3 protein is CASSLGSGSMGEQFF. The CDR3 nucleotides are TGTGCCAGCAGCTTAGGTAGCGGGAGTATGGGTGAGCAGTTCTTC.

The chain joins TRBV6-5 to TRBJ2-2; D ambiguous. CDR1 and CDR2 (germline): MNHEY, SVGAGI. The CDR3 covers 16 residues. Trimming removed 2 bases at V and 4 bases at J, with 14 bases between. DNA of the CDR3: TGTGCCAGCAGTTACCGTCAGGTTTTAGGCACCGGGGAGCTGTTTTTT. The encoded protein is CASSYRQVLGTGELFF.

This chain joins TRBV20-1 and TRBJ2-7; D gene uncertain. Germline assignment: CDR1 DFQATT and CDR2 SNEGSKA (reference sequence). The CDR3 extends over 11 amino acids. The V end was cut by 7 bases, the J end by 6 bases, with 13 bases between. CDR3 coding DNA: TGCAGTGGGGTGGAGTCGGGCGAGCAGTACTTC. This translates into CSGVESGEQYF.

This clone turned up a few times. The CDR3 DNA sequence: TGTGCCAGCAGCATTGAAGCGGGAGGCCGCTACGAGCAGTACTTC. It translates to CASSIEAGGRYEQYF. This chain links TRBV9 with TRBJ2-7, with 9 bases identical to TRBD2. With 4 bases clipped from V and 3 bases from J, the junction kept 8 bases outside the gene matches. The germline V gene has CDR1 SGDLS and CDR2 YYNGEE. The CDR3 extends over 15 amino acids.

The CDR3 DNA sequence: TGTGCCAGCAGCGTAGGATGGTCCATCCAAGAGACCCAGTACTTC. It specifies CASSVGWSIQETQYF. The rearrangement joins TRBV9 to TRBJ2-5; D is unclear. Germline loops: CDR1 SGDLS, CDR2 YYNGEE. This CDR3 is 15 amino acids long. Trimming left V 0 bases short and J 1 base short, with 10 bases between.

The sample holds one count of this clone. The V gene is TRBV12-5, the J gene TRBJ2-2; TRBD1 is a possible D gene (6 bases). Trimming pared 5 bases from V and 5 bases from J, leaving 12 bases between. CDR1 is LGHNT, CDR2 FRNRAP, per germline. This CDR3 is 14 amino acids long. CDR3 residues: CASGQDRLTGELFF. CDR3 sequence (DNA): TGTGCTAGTGGTCAGGACAGACTAACCGGGGAGCTGTTTTTT.